This TCR beta chain is from a study of cytomegalovirus exposure and HLA in healthy donors. Findings and limits, study-wide: A later analysis reported that several of the most significant clusters appeared to be linked to common viral pathogens, among them Epstein-Barr virus.

V lost 7 bases to trimming and J lost 9 bases; unmatched junction nucleotides: 17. Germline V gene sequence: CDR1 MDHEN, CDR2 SYDVKM. The CDR3 consists of 17 residues. 60 Vbeta and 13 Jbeta primers were used in PCR. Clones were read by immunoSEQ multiplex PCR, and TCRdb kept only the in-frame ones, dropping some. The repertoire has about 130,000 clones, around four fifths of them found once; the top ten carry almost 6%. Of note for this clone: Its antigen is not identified.

The chain has TRBV28 and TRBJ2-2; 10 positions match TRBD2. Source material: PBMCs. This clonotype originated in a woman aged 40 to 55 in good health and CMV-seropositive. The CDR3 coding sequence is TGTGCCAGCATACCTACTCCCGGGGTAGCGGGAGGAAGGGAGCTGTTTTTT. Translation: CASIPTPGVAGGRELFF.